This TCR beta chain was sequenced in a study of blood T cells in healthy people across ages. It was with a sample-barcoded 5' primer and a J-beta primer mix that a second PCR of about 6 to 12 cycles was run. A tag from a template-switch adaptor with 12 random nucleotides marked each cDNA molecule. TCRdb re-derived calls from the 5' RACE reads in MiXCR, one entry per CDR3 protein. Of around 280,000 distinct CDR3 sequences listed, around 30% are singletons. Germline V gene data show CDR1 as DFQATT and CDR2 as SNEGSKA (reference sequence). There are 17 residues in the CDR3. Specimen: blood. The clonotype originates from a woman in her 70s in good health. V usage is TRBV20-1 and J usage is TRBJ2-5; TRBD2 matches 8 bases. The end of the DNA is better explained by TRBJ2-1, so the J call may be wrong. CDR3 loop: CSAKPLGPGLVYNEQFF. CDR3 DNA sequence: TGCAGTGCCAAACCTCTTGGGCCGGGACTAGTCTACAATGAGCAGTTCTTC.